This T cell receptor (beta chain) was observed in a study of identical twins. V was cut by 2 bases and J by 5 bases, with 15 bases left in between. The germline V gene has CDR1 KGHDR and CDR2 SFDVKD. The length of the CDR3 is 16 residues. A universal primer site came from template switching; cDNA carried unique molecular identifiers. TCRdb fed the 5' RACE reads into MiXCR, producing one record per CDR3 protein. Of 400,000 to 600,000 distinct CDR3 sequences listed, more than 20% are singletons. This sample also appeared in a second study, on yellow fever vaccine responses in identical twins.

The rearrangement uses TRBV24-1 and TRBJ2-1, with TRBD2 as a possible D gene (6 bases). The sequencing input was CD4+ T cells sorted from blood. The receptor was derived from a woman under 30 in good health. This CDR3 reads CATSDSPSVQHNEQFF. The CDR3 nucleotides are TGTGCCACCAGTGATTCCCCTAGCGTCCAGCACAATGAGCAGTTCTTC.